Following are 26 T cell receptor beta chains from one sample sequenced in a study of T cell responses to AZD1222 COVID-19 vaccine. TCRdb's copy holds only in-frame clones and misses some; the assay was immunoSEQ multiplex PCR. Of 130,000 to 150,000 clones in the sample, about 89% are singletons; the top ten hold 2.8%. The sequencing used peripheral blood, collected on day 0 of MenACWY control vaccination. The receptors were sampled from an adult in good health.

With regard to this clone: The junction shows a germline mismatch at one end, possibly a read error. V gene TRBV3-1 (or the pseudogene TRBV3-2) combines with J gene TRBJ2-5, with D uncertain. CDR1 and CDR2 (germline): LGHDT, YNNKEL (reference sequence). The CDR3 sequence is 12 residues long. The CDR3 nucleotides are TGTGCCAGCAGCCGCGACCAGGAGACCCAGTACTTC. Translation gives CASSRDQETQYF.

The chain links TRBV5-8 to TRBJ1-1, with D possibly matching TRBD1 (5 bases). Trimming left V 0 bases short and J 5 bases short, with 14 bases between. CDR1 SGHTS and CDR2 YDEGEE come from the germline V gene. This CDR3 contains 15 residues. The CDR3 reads CASSLGAGLGTEAFF. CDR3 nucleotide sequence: TGTGCCAGCAGCTTGGGGGCAGGGCTCGGAACTGAAGCTTTCTTT.

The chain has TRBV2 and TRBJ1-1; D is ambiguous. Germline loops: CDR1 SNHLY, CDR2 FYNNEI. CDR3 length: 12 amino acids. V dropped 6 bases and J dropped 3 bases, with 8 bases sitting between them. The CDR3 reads CASSSRDTEAFF. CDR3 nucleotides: TGTGCCAGCAGCAGCCGGGACACTGAAGCTTTCTTT.

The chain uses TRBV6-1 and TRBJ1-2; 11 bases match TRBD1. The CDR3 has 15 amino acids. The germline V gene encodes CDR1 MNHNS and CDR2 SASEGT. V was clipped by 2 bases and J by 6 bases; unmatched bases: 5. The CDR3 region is CASSERGQGVDGYTF. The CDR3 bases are TGTGCCAGCAGTGAACGGGGACAGGGGGTCGATGGCTACACCTTC.

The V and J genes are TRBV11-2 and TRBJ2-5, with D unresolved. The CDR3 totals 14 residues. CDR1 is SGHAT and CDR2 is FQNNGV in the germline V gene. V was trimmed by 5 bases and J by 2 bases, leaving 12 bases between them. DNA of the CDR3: TGTGCCAGCAGCCTCTCGGGCCTTCAAGAGACCCAGTACTTC. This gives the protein CASSLSGLQETQYF.

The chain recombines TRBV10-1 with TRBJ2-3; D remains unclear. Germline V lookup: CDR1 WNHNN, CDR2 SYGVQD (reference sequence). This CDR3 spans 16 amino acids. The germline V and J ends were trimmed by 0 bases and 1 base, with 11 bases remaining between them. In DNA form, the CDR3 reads TGCGCCAGCAGTGAGTCGGGCCTATCGCGCACAGATACGCAGTATTTT. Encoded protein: CASSESGLSRTDTQYF.

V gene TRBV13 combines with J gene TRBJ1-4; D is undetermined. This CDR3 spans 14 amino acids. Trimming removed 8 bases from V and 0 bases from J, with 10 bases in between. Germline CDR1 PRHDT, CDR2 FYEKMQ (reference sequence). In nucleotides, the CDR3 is TGTGCCAGCTCCCCTAGTGCAACTAATGAAAAACTGTTTTTT. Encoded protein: CASSPSATNEKLFF.

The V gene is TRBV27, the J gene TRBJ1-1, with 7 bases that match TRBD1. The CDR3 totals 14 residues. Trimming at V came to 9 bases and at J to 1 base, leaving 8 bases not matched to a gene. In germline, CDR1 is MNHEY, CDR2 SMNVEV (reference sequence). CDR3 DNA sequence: TGTGCCAGTTGGATACAGGGGACGAACACTGAAGCTTTCTTT. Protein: CASWIQGTNTEAFF.

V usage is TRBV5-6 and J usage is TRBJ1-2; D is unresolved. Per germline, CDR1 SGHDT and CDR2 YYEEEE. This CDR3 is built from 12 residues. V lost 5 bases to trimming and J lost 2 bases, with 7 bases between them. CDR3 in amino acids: CASRRENYGYTF. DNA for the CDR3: TGTGCCAGCAGAAGGGAGAACTATGGCTACACCTTC.

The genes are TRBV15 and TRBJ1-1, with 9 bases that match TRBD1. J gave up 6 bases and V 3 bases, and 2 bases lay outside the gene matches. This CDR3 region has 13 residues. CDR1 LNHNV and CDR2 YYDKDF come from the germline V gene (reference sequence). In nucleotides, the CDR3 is TGTGCCACCAGCAGGGACAGGGGCTCTGAAGCTTTCTTT. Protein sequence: CATSRDRGSEAFF.

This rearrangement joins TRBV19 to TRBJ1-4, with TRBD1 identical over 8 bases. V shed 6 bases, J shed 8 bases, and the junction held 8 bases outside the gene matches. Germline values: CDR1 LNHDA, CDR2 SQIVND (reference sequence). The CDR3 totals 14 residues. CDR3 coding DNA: TGTGCCAGTAGACCCGGACAGGGATTGGAAAAACTGTTTTTT. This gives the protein CASRPGQGLEKLFF. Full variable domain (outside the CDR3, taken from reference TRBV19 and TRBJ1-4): DGGITQSPKYLFRKEGQNVTLSCEQNLNHDAMYWYRQDPGQGLRLIYYSQIVNDFQKGDIAEGYSVSREKKESFPLTVTSAQKNPTAFYLCASRPGQGLEKLFFGSGTQLSVL.

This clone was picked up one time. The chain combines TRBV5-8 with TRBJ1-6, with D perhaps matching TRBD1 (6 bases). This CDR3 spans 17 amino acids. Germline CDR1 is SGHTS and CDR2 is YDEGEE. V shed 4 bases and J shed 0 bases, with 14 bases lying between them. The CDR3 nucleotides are TGTGCCAGCAGCGGGGGGGCAGATAGCTCCTATAATTCACCCCTCCACTTT. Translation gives CASSGGADSSYNSPLHF.

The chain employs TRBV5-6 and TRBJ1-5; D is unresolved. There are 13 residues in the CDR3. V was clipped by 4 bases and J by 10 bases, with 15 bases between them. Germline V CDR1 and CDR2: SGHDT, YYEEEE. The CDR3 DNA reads TGTGCCAGCAGCCCAAGGGCCGGTGGCCCCCAGCATTTT. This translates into CASSPRAGGPQHF.

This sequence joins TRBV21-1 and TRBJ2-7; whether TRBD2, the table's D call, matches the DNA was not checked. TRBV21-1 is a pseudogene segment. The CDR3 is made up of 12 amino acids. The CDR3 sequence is CASTQGGYEQYF. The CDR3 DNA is TGTGCCAGCACCCAGGGAGGTTACGAGCAGTACTTC.

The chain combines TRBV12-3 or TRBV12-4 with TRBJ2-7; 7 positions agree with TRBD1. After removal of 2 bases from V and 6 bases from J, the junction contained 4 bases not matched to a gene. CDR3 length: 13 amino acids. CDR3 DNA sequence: TGTGCCAGCAGTTTAAGAGGGGGCGGCGAGCAGTACTTC. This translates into CASSLRGGGEQYF.

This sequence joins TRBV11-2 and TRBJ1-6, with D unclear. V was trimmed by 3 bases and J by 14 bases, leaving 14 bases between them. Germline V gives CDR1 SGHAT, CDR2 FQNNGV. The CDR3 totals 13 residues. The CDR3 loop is CASSLAARGALHF. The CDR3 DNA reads TGTGCCAGCAGCTTGGCAGCACGTGGAGCCCTCCACTTT.

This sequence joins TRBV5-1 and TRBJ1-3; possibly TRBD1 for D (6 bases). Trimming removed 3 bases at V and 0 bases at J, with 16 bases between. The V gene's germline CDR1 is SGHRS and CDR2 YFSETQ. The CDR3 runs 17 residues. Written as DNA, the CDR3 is TGCGCCAGCAGCTGGGGACACTCCGATTACTCTGGAAACACCATATATTTT. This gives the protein CASSWGHSDYSGNTIYF.

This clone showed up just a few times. CDR3 amino acids: CASSWYRFSGNTIYF. The CDR3 DNA reads as TGTGCCAGCAGCTGGTATCGGTTCTCTGGAAACACCATATATTTT. The chain carries TRBV7-9 and TRBJ1-3; D is uncertain. Trimming removed 4 bases from V and 0 bases from J, with 10 bases in between. From germline, CDR1 is SEHNR and CDR2 FQNEAQ (reference sequence). This CDR3 is 15 amino acids long.

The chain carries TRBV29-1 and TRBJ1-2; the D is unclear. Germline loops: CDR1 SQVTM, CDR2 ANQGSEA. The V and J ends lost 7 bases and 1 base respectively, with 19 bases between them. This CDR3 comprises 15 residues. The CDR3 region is CSAATPAGLNYGYTF. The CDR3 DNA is TGCAGCGCCGCGACCCCCGCAGGCCTTAACTATGGCTACACCTTC.

The CDR3 nucleotides are TGCGCCAGCAGCCCCACGGGACAGAAGCCGTACGAGCAGTACTTC. This gives the protein CASSPTGQKPYEQYF. This rearrangement joins TRBV5-1 to TRBJ2-7; 7 bases fit TRBD1. The ends lost 4 bases at V and 4 bases at J; junction bases unmatched: 11. CDR3 size: 15 residues. In germline, CDR1 is SGHRS, CDR2 YFSETQ. The full variable domain, completed using reference TRBV5-1 and TRBJ2-7, is KAGVTQTPRYLIKTRGQQVTLSCSPISGHRSVSWYQQTPGQGLQFLFEYFSETQRNKGNFPGRFSGRQFSNSRSEMNVSTLELGDSALYLCASSPTGQKPYEQYFGPGTRLTVT.

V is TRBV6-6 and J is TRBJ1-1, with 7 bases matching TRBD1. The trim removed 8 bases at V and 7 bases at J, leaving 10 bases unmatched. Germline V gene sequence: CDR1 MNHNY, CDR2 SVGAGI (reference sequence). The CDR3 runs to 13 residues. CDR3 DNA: TGTGCCAGCCTAAGGGGGCTTGGTATTGAAGCTTTCTTT. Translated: CASLRGLGIEAFF.

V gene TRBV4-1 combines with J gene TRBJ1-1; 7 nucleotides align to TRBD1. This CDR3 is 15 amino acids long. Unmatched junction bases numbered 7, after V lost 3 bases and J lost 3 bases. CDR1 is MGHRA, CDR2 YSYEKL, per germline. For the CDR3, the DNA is TGCGCCAGCAGCCAGAGAGACAGGGTGGACACTGAAGCTTTCTTT. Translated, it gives CASSQRDRVDTEAFF.

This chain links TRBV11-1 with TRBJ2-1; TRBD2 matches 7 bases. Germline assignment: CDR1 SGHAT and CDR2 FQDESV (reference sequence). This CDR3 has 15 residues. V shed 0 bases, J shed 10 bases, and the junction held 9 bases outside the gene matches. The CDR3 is CASSLAGGPVWEQFF. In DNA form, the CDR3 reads TGTGCCAGCAGCTTAGCGGGAGGGCCTGTGTGGGAGCAGTTCTTC.

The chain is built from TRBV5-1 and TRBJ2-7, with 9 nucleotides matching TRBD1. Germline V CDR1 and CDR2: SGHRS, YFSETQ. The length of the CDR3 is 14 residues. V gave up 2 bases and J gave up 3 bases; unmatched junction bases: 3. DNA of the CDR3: TGCGCCAGCAGCTTAAGGACAGGGGACTACGAGCAGTACTTC. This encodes CASSLRTGDYEQYF.

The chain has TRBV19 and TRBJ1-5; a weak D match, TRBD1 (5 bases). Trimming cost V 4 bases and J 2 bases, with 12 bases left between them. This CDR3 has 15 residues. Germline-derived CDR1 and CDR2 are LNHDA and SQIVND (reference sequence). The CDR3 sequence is CASSRAGRGNQPQHF. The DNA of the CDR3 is TGTGCCAGTAGTAGAGCAGGGAGAGGCAATCAGCCCCAGCATTTT.

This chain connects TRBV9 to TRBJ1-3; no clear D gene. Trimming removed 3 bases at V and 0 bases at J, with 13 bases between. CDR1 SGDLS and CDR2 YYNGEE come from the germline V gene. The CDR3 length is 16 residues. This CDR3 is CASSARELSSGNTIYF. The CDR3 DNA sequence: TGTGCCAGCAGCGCCCGGGAGCTAAGCTCTGGAAACACCATATATTTT.